The clone carrying this T cell receptor (beta chain) was observed a few times. Libraries were prepared by immunoSEQ multiplex PCR; TCRdb keeps only in-frame clonotypes and omits some of them. The table shows about 140,000 clones, with 90% to 95% occurring only once. This record belongs to a study of control samples from healthy donors and cancer patients. This receptor was identified in a man aged 40-50 years in good health. Input material: blood.

CDR3 sequence: CASRTGSNQPQHF. The CDR3 nucleotides read TGTGCCAGCAGGACAGGGTCCAATCAGCCCCAGCATTTT. The chain has TRBV27 and TRBJ1-5; TRBD1 agrees at 7 bases. The trim removed 6 bases at V and 3 bases at J, leaving 2 bases unmatched. This CDR3 region has 13 residues. Germline V CDR1 and CDR2: MNHEY, SMNVEV (reference sequence).